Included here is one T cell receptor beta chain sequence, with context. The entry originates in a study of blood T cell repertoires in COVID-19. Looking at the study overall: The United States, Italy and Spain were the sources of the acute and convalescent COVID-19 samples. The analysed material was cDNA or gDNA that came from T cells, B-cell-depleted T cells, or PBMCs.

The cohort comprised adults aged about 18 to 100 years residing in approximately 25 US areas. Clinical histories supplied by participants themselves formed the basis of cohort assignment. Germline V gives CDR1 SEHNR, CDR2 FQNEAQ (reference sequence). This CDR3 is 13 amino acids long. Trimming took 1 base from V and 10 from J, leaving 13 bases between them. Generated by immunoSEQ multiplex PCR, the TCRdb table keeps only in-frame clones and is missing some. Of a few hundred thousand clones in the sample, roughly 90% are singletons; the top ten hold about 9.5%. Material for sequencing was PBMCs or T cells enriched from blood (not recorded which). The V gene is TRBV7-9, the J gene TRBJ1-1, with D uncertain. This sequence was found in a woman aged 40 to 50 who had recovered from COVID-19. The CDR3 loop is CASSLDGGWRAFF. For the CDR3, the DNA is TGTGCCAGCAGCTTAGATGGAGGGTGGCGAGCTTTCTTT.